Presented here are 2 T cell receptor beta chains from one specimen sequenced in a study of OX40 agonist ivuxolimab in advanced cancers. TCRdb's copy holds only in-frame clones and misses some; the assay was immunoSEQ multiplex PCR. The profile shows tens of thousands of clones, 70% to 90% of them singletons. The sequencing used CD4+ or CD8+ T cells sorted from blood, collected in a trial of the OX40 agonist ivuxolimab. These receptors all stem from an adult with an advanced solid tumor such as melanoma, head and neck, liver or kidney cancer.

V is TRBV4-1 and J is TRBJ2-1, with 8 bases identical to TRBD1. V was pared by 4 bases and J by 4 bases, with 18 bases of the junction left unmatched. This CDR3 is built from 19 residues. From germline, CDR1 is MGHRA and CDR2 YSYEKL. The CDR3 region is CASSREDPRGQGGYNEQFF. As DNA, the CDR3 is TGCGCCAGCAGCCGGGAAGATCCACGTGGACAGGGCGGATACAATGAGCAGTTCTTC.

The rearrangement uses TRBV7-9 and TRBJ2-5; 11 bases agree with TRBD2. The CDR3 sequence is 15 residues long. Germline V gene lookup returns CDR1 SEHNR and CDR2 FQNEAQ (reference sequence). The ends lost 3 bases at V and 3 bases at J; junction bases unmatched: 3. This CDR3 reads CASSFGTSGKETQYF. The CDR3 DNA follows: TGTGCCAGCAGCTTCGGGACTAGCGGAAAAGAGACCCAGTACTTC.